Presented here are 8 T cell receptor beta chains from one specimen sequenced in a study of control samples from healthy donors and cancer patients. The data were produced by immunoSEQ multiplex PCR, yet TCRdb's version contains in-frame clones alone and is incomplete. The sample has approximately 170,000 clones, nearly 90% seen once. The sequenced sample was blood. Every receptor here comes from a woman aged 45 to 65 in good health.

The rearrangement joins TRBV11-3 to TRBJ1-1; no clear D gene. V was cut by 4 bases and J by 7 bases, with 16 bases left in between. Germline CDR1 SGHNT, CDR2 YENEEA. This CDR3 is built from 14 residues. The CDR3 DNA is TGTGCCAGCAGCTCGAAATCCGGTCCTTTTGAAGCTTTCTTT. It codes for CASSSKSGPFEAFF.

The chain links TRBV27 to TRBJ2-3, with no clear D. The CDR3 covers 11 residues. Germline V gene sequence: CDR1 MNHEY, CDR2 SMNVEV (reference sequence). Trimming removed 6 bases at V and 11 bases at J, with 12 bases between. The CDR3 bases are TGTGCCAGCAGACAAGGTGTCAAGCAGTATTTT. Encoded protein: CASRQGVKQYF.

This chain uses TRBV9 with TRBJ1-3; D uncertain. Germline loops: CDR1 SGDLS, CDR2 YYNGEE. The CDR3 runs to 16 residues. V lost 3 bases and J 0 bases, leaving 13 bases between the germline ends. The CDR3 sequence: CASSGREVSSGNTIYF. DNA of the CDR3: TGTGCCAGCAGCGGGAGAGAGGTCTCCTCTGGAAACACCATATATTTT. Combining the CDR3 with reference TRBV9 and TRBJ1-3 gives the whole variable domain DSGVTQTPKHLITATGQRVTLRCSPRSGDLSVYWYQQSLDQGLQFLIQYYNGEERAKGNILERFSAQQFPDLHSELNLSSLELGDSALYFCASSGREVSSGNTIYFGEGSWLTVV.

This chain joins TRBV6-2 or TRBV6-3 and TRBJ2-4; D is unclear. The CDR3 spans 13 residues. Trimming cost V 5 bases and J 3 bases, with 8 bases left between them. Germline CDR1 MNHEY, CDR2 SVGEGT. CDR3 DNA sequence: TGTGCCAGCAGTATCAGGAGCAAAAACATTCAGTACTTC. Protein product: CASSIRSKNIQYF.

This chain joins TRBV27 and TRBJ1-5; the D gene is possibly TRBD1 (6 bases). Germline assignment: CDR1 MNHEY and CDR2 SMNVEV (reference sequence). This CDR3 is 15 amino acids long. Between the trimmed V and J ends, which lost 3 bases and 1 base, there was a span of 10 bases. For the CDR3, the DNA is TGTGCCAGCAGTTTGGGGGGGGCAAGCAATCAGCCCCAGCATTTT. Translated, it gives CASSLGGASNQPQHF.

The J gene is TRBJ2-2, the V gene TRBV7-3; 9 nucleotides line up with TRBD1. Germline CDR1 SGHTA, CDR2 FQGTGA. The CDR3 spans 15 residues. After removal of 6 bases from V and 7 bases from J, the junction contained 9 bases not matched to a gene. The CDR3 sequence: CASRQGAGGIGELFF. The CDR3 DNA sequence: TGTGCCAGCAGACAGGGGGCAGGGGGAATCGGGGAGCTGTTTTTT.

This chain links TRBV7-2 with TRBJ1-1; the D is unclear. Trimming pared 3 bases from V and 6 bases from J, leaving 14 bases between. CDR1 is SGHTA and CDR2 is FQGNSA in the germline V gene. The CDR3 is made up of 14 amino acids. The CDR3 region is CASSLRLRVPEAFF. The CDR3, as DNA: TGTGCCAGCAGCTTGAGACTACGAGTACCTGAAGCTTTCTTT. The complete variable domain, with remaining parts taken from reference TRBV7-2 and TRBJ1-1, reads GAGVSQSPSNKVTEKGKDVELRCDPISGHTALYWYRQSLGQGLEFLIYFQGNSAPDKSGLPSDRFSAERTGGSVSTLTIQRTQQEDSAVYLCASSLRLRVPEAFFGQGTRLTVV.

The gene calls are TRBV9 and TRBJ1-1, with 8 bases identical to TRBD1. Germline V gene sequence: CDR1 SGDLS, CDR2 YYNGEE. Unmatched junction bases numbered 4, after V lost 3 bases and J lost 0 bases. This CDR3 comprises 15 residues. The CDR3 reads CASSALQGVNTEAFF. CDR3 bases: TGTGCCAGCAGCGCCCTACAGGGGGTGAACACTGAAGCTTTCTTT. Full variable domain (missing parts from reference TRBV9 and TRBJ1-1): DSGVTQTPKHLITATGQRVTLRCSPRSGDLSVYWYQQSLDQGLQFLIQYYNGEERAKGNILERFSAQQFPDLHSELNLSSLELGDSALYFCASSALQGVNTEAFFGQGTRLTVV.